This section outlines one TCR beta chain sequence together with its context. The sample holds a few counts of this clone. Its antigen is unknown. No qualities accompany the bases; no much larger clone lies one base away. CDR1 and CDR2, looked up from the germline V gene (reference sequence), are MNHNY and SVGAGI. Reading from cysteine to phenylalanine, the CDR3 counts 14 amino acids. Only the CDR3 DNA is retained, 42 bases long and in frame from the first base. V is pared back by 0 bases and J by 6 bases, with 12 bases lying between the germline termini. This entry belongs to a study of T cell responses to AZD1222 COVID-19 vaccine (dated by TCRdb to about 2021). General notes on the study: Because spike-specific TCR depth and breadth did not differ between the two schedules, AZD1222 recipients who got a second dose at roughly 4 weeks were pooled with those who got a second dose at roughly 12 weeks. A total of 240 or so trial participants underwent TCR sequencing, of whom under 220 had received two doses of AZD1222 and 26 had received two doses of the MenACWY control vaccine. Trial participants were enrolled by age into subgroups of 18-55, 56-69 and 70-plus years, and around 150, 28 and 57 TCR-sequenced participants, respectively, were included in these subgroups.

The CDR3 regions of human TCRbeta chains were analyzed by immunosequencing. The original methods were these. Repertoire TCRs were checked for matches against a reference library of SARS-CoV-2-specific TCRs that had been generated using the MIRA antigen-specificity platform. Breadth meant the fraction of unique TCRs that were SARS-CoV-2-associated, whereas depth meant the fraction of total T cells that were SARS-CoV-2-associated. Using the MIRA data, each spike-specific TCR was mapped to the spike region that the TCR reacts to and placed in a CD4 or CD8 class. Log10-transformed breadth and depth values were compared by one-way ANOVA with Sidak's multiple comparisons tests. The table comes from immuneACCESS by way of TCRdb, which keeps in-frame sequences with V and J called. Part of the clones is missing from these tables; in studies checked, under half for an unresolved V gene and the rest for unknown reasons. V, J and clone size reflect that table, while D and trimming were determined from the DNA. Recorded for this sample are roughly 110,000 clones; about nine tenths of them occurred a single time. The ten largest account for around 4.5% of the sample.

The time point label of this sample denotes: baseline before first vaccination. Vaccinee samples came from UK trials COV001 and COV002, including a single-blind randomized controlled phase 2/3 trial of AZD1222 (ChAdOx1 nCoV-19) in healthy adults. For TCRbeta chain sequencing, PBMC samples were collected from trial participants at day 0 and at day 28 after the second dose. What the authors observed across the whole study: Participants were mostly white British, with more females than males. The authors suggested clonal diversity may have been underestimated. The 56-69-year group was small, and its depth increase did not reach significance, likely because of low power. Conclusions about previously exposed vaccinees were limited because only six AZD1222 recipients were SARS-CoV-2 seropositive at baseline. Because no day 14 peak-response samples were available, repertoires were characterized only after the peak T cell response. A significant rise in spike-specific TCR breadth and depth was observed after two AZD1222 doses relative to day 0 and relative to MenACWY recipients. Nearly half of unique spike-specific TCRs reportedly recognized epitopes outside regions mutated in the B.1.351 and B.1.1.7 variants. The vaccine-associated CD4 TCRs covered the entire spike protein, and the dominant responses fell in regions 160-218 and 743-854.

The rearranged chain carries TRBV6-6 and TRBJ2-7; the D segment may tentatively be TRBD1 or TRBD2, each giving 5 matched bases. This receptor was obtained from an adult in good health. Sequencing used peripheral blood, obtained on day 0 of AZD1222 vaccination. The bases are TGTGCCAGCAGTTACTCGACGGGACGTGCCGAGCAGTACTTC. This translates into CASSYSTGRAEQYF.